This T cell receptor beta chain was retrieved from a study of T cell clones after liver transplantation. Turning to the study itself: Patients counted as tolerant after at least one year off all immunosuppression, enzymes not exceeding twice normal. Study results and caveats: Migration into the graft, not deletion, may explain lost graft donor-reactive T cells.

With regard to this clone: Its antigen is undetermined.

Some clones are missing from TCRdb's copy, which holds only in-frame ones; the method was immunoSEQ multiplex PCR. The table has nearly 15,000 clones, 80% to 95% seen once; the top ten hold 48%. Unmatched junction bases numbered 5, after V lost 1 base and J lost 0 bases. Germline V CDR1 and CDR2: SGDLS, YYNGEE. The CDR3 contains 16 residues. The chain links TRBV9 to TRBJ2-3; TRBD2 matches at 7 bases. This clonotype was sampled from a human donor who received a liver transplant. The sample was CD8+ T cells from blood, taken before liver transplant. The CDR3 sequence: CASSVRLADSTDTQYF. In DNA form, the CDR3 reads TGTGCCAGCAGCGTACGGCTAGCGGATAGCACAGATACGCAGTATTTT.